The 8 T cell receptor beta chains in this list originate from one sample, sequenced in a study of tumor T cells in aggressive B-cell lymphoma. TCRdb's table, derived via immunoSEQ multiplex PCR, lists solely in-frame clones and lacks some. Of about 3,500 clones listed, 94% were seen once; the top ten hold 2% to 2.5%. Material for sequencing was tumor tissue. These receptors originate from an adult with diffuse large B cell lymphoma.

The chain is built from TRBV30 and TRBJ2-3, with 8 nucleotides matching TRBD2. The V segment lost 3 bases and the J segment 1 base; nucleotides outside the gene matches: 0. CDR1 is GTSNPN, CDR2 SVGIG, per germline (reference sequence). The length of the CDR3 is 13 residues. The CDR3 here is CAWRAGGTDTQYF. The CDR3 nucleotides read TGTGCCTGGAGAGCGGGAGGCACAGATACGCAGTATTTT.

The chain links TRBV19 to TRBJ1-1; 8 bases match TRBD1. J lost 6 bases, V lost 7 bases, and 10 bases had no gene match. This CDR3 region has 14 residues. Germline-derived CDR1 and CDR2 are LNHDA and SQIVND (reference sequence). The CDR3 nucleotides are TGTGCCAGTACCCTGCCGGGACAGGCGGCTGAAGCTTTCTTT. This encodes CASTLPGQAAEAFF. Using reference TRBV19 and TRBJ1-1 for the parts outside the CDR3, the full variable domain is DGGITQSPKYLFRKEGQNVTLSCEQNLNHDAMYWYRQDPGQGLRLIYYSQIVNDFQKGDIAEGYSVSREKKESFPLTVTSAQKNPTAFYLCASTLPGQAAEAFFGQGTRLTVV.

The chain couples TRBV2 to TRBJ1-5; weak D call: TRBD1 (5 bases). The CDR3 runs to 16 residues. CDR1 is SNHLY and CDR2 is FYNNEI in the germline V gene. V was trimmed by 6 bases and J by 3 bases, leaving 18 bases between them. CDR3 bases: TGTGCCAGCAGCGAGGACACATTGGCCGACAATCAGCCCCAGCATTTT. This encodes CASSEDTLADNQPQHF.

This clone was recorded only once. Here the CDR3 DNA reads TGCGCCAGCAGCCAAGACGAAGGGTTAGGGGGTCTAGGCCAGCCCCAGCATTTT. It specifies CASSQDEGLGGLGQPQHF. J is TRBJ1-5 and V is TRBV4-1; D possibly corresponds to TRBD1 (6 bases). V shed 0 bases and J shed 7 bases, with 22 bases lying between them. The CDR3 is 18 amino acids. Germline V gene sequence: CDR1 MGHRA, CDR2 YSYEKL.

CDR3 sequence (DNA): TGCAGCATCCTAGCGGGATCAGGGAAATCCTACAATGAGCAGTTCTTC. It specifies CSILAGSGKSYNEQFF. The chain has TRBV29-1 and TRBJ2-1; 9 nucleotides agree with TRBD2. The germline CDR1 and CDR2 sequences are SQVTM and ANQGSEA. V lost 8 bases and J lost 1; bases outside the gene matches: 12. This CDR3 is built from 16 residues.

DNA for the CDR3: TGTGCCAGCAGTTTCGACAGGGTCTCTGGAGATACGCAGTATTTT. This gives the protein CASSFDRVSGDTQYF. The chain carries TRBV27 and TRBJ2-3, with 7 bases lining up with TRBD1. Germline CDR1 reads MNHEY; CDR2 reads SMNVEV (reference sequence). Trimming removed 3 bases from V and 5 bases from J; junction bases left unmatched: 8. CDR3 size: 15 residues.

The chain links TRBV7-9 to TRBJ1-1; the D is unclear. The CDR3 is 11 amino acids. V was pared by 0 bases and J by 11 bases, with 7 bases between. Germline CDR1 is SEHNR and CDR2 is FQNEAQ (reference sequence). This CDR3 is CASSLALQAFF. CDR3 nucleotides: TGTGCCAGCAGCTTAGCGCTTCAGGCTTTCTTT.

In this sample, this clone turned up once. V usage is TRBV18 and J usage is TRBJ1-1; D is unresolved. CDR3 size: 13 residues. The V gene lost 2 bases and the J gene lost 3 bases, with 7 bases spanning the gap. Germline V gene data show CDR1 as KGHSH and CDR2 as LQKENI. CDR3 DNA sequence: TGTGCCAGCTCACCAGGGCAGGACACTGAAGCTTTCTTT. Its translation is CASSPGQDTEAFF.